Described below is a single TCR beta chain sequence and its context. In terms of age and location, participants ranged from roughly 18 to 100 years and lived in about 25 US areas. Cohort placement rested on clinical history that participants reported themselves. This sample was included in a study of blood T cell repertoires in COVID-19. In the study overall: Sources were T cells, B-cell-depleted T cells, or PBMCs; the material itself was cDNA or gDNA.

Sequenced by immunoSEQ multiplex PCR; TCRdb stores in-frame clones only, minus some. In the table there are about 330,000 clones, 86% of which are singletons. Germline V gene sequence: CDR1 SGDLS, CDR2 YYNGEE. V was clipped by 4 bases and J by 5 bases, with 13 bases between them. The CDR3 covers 14 residues. The source material was PBMCs or T cells enriched from blood (not recorded which). The TCR originated in a woman between 18 and 30 years old who had recovered from COVID-19. This chain uses TRBV9 with TRBJ2-1, with D possibly TRBD2 on 7 matching bases. In DNA, the CDR3 is TGTGCCAGCAGCCACAGGGAGGGCCACAATGAGCAGTTCTTC. Translating it yields CASSHREGHNEQFF.